This T cell receptor (beta chain) was captured by sequencing in a study of control samples from healthy donors and cancer patients. TCRdb's copy holds only in-frame clones and misses some; the assay was immunoSEQ multiplex PCR. The data hold roughly 120,000 clones, with 70% to 90% observed a single time. The CDR3 extends over 14 amino acids. Trimming removed 2 bases from V and 4 bases from J, with 9 bases in between. From germline, CDR1 is MNHNY and CDR2 SVGAGI (reference sequence). The receptor's source is a man over 45 in good health. Specimen: blood. The rearrangement joins TRBV6-6 to TRBJ1-5, with D perhaps TRBD1 (6 bases). The DNA of the CDR3 is TGTGCCAGCAGTTACCCCGACAGGAATCAGCCCCAGCATTTT. This sequence encodes CASSYPDRNQPQHF.